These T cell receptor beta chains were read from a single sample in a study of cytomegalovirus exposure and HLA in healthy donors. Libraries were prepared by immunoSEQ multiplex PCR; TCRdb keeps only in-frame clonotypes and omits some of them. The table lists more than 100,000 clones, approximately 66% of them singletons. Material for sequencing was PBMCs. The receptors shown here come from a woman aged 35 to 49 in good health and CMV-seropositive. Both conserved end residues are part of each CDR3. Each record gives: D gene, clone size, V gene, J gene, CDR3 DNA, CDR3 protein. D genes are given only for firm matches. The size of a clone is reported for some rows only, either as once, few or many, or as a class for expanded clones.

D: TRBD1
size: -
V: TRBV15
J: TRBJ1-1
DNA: TGTGCCACCAGCGCTCCCGGGACAGGGGATGTGAAAGCTTTCTTT
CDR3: CATSAPGTGDVKAFF

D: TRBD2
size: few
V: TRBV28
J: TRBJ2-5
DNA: TGTGCCAGCAGTTTTCTAGGCCTAGCGGGAGGAGAGACCCAGTACTTC
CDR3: CASSFLGLAGGETQYF

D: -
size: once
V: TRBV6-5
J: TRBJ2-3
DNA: TGTGCCAGCAGTTACGATGCGGTAGCCACAGATACGCAGTATTTT
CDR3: CASSYDAVATDTQYF

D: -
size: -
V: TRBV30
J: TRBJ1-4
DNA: TGTGCCTGGAGTGTCGGGGGATATAATGAAAAACTGTTTTTT
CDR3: CAWSVGGYNEKLFF

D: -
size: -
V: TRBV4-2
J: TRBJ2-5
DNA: TGTGCCAGCAGCCAAGAAACAGGAGAGACCCAGTACTTC
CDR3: CASSQETGETQYF

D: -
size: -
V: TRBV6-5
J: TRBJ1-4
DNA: TGTGCCAGCAGTTACTCGAACCGCGGTGGGAATGAAAAACTGTTTTTT
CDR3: CASSYSNRGGNEKLFF

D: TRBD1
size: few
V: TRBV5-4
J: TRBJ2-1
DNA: TGTGCCAGCAGCTTGGTTGGCAGGGGGCTACACAATGAGCAGTTCTTC
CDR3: CASSLVGRGLHNEQFF

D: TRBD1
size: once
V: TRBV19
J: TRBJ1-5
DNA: TGTGCCAGTAGTCCCGGGACAGATTATAGCAATCAGCCCCAGCATTTT
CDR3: CASSPGTDYSNQPQHF

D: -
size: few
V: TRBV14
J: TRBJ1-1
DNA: TGTGCCAGCAGCCAGTCACCTATGAACACTGAAGCTTTCTTT
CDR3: CASSQSPMNTEAFF

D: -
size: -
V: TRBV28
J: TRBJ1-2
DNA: TGTGCCAGCAGTACCCCCCATGACCCAACTAACTATGGCTACCCCTTC
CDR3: CASSTPHDPTNYGYPF

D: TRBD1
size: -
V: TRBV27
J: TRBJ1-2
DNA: TGTGCCAGCAGTTTCTCGGGACAGGGGGCTCTGGTCTATGGCTACACCTTC
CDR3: CASSFSGQGALVYGYTF

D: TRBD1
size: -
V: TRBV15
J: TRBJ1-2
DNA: TGTGCCACCAGCAGAGCGGGTGACAGGGGCAGGTATGGCTACACCTTC
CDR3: CATSRAGDRGRYGYTF

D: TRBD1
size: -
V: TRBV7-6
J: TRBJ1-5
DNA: TGTGCCAGCAGCCTCCGACAGGGGGATCAGCCCCAGCATTTT
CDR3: CASSLRQGDQPQHF

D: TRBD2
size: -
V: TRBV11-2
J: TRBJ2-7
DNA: TGTGCCAGCAGCTTTGAGCGGGATAGCTACGAGCAGTACTTC
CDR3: CASSFERDSYEQYF

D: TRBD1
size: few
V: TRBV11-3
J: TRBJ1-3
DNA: TGTGCCAGCAGCCGACAGGGCTCGTCCGGAAACACCATATATTTT
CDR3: CASSRQGSSGNTIYF

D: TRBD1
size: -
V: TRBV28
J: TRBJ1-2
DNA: TGTGCCAGCAGTTTGTCAGGGGGATCCTATGGCTACACCTTC
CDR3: CASSLSGGSYGYTF

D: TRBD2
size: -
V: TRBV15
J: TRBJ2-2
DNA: TGTGCCACCAGCAGAGCTAGCGGGTCCGGGGAGCTGTTTTTT
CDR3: CATSRASGSGELFF

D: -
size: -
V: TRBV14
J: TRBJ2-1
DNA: TGTGCCAGCAGCCAAATACGTGCCGGGGGGCTAACTTCTTCCTACAATGAGCAGTTCTTC
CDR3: CASSQIRAGGLTSSYNEQFF

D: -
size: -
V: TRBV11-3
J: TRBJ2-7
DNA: TGTGCCAGCAGCTATCGCGGGGGCCACTACGAGCAGTACTTC
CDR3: CASSYRGGHYEQYF

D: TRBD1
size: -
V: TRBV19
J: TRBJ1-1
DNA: TGTGCCAGTACTCGAGACAGGGGTCTGAACACTGAAGCTTTCTTT
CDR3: CASTRDRGLNTEAFF

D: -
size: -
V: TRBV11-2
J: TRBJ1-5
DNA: TGTGCCAGCAGCATGGATGCGGGCAATCAGCCCCAGCATTTT
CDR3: CASSMDAGNQPQHF

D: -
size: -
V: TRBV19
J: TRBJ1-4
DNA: TGTGCCAGTAGTACCCGGCCGCGGGAAAAACTGTTTTTT
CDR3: CASSTRPREKLFF

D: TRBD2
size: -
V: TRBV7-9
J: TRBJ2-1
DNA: TGTGCCAGCAGTTTCCTAGCGGGGGGGACCAATGAGCAGTTCTTC
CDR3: CASSFLAGGTNEQFF

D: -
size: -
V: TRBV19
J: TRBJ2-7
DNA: TGTGCCAGTAGCACAGGATTCGCCTACGAGCAGTACTTC
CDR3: CASSTGFAYEQYF

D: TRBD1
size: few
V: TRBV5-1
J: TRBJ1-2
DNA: TGCGCCAGCAGCCTGGGACAGAACTATGGCTACACCTTC
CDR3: CASSLGQNYGYTF

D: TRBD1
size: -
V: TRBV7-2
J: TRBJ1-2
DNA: TGTGCCAGCAGCTCAGGGACAGGGGGCTATGGCTACACCTTC
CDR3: CASSSGTGGYGYTF